This is a list of T cell receptor beta chains from one sample in a study of OX40 agonist ivuxolimab in advanced cancers. The table came from immunoSEQ multiplex PCR; TCRdb's copy has only in-frame clones and leaves some out. The top ten hold around 0.42% of the sample, which has approximately 58,000 clones, less than 95% seen once. The material sequenced was CD4+ or CD8+ T cells sorted from blood, taken in a trial of the OX40 agonist ivuxolimab. Receptor source: an adult with an advanced solid tumor such as melanoma, head and neck, liver or kidney cancer. The CDR3 runs from the conserved cysteine through the conserved F or W. Fields, in order: clone size, D gene, J gene, V gene, CDR3 DNA, CDR3 protein. The D gene is left open where the match is weak. Only part of the rows carry a size: once, few, many, or a class if the clone is expanded.

- TRBD1 TRBJ2-5 TRBV5-1 TGCGCCAGCAGCTTCGGACAGGCTCAAGAGACCCAGTACTTC CASSFGQAQETQYF
once TRBD2 TRBJ2-7 TRBV29-1 TGCAGCGCTGAAGGACTAGCTTACGAGCAGTACTTC CSAEGLAYEQYF
- TRBD1 TRBJ1-1 TRBV7-8 TGTGCCAGCAGCTGGACAGGGGTGAAGAACACTGAAGCTTTCTTT CASSWTGVKNTEAFF
- - TRBJ1-4 TRBV11-2 TGTGCCAGCAGCTTTTCTAGGGCTTCGAATGAAAAACTGTTTTTT CASSFSRASNEKLFF
- - TRBJ1-4 TRBV5-5 TGTGCCAGCAGCTTGAACCAGGGATCGAATGAAAAACTGTTTTTT CASSLNQGSNEKLFF
- TRBD1 TRBJ1-4 TRBV7-9 TGTGCCAGCAGCTTAGATGAGGCAGGGGGTCTTGAAAAACTGTTTTTT CASSLDEAGGLEKLFF
- TRBD1 TRBJ2-3 TRBV30 TGTGCCTGGAGTACCTTCCCGGACAGGGTGGAACGGGATACGCAGTATTTT CAWSTFPDRVERDTQYF
- - TRBJ2-7 TRBV10-3 TGTGCCATCAGTGAGGGGCAGGGCTACGAGCAGTACTTC CAISEGQGYEQYF
- - TRBJ2-7 TRBV6-6 TGTGCCAGCGCGCCGGGAAACTACGAGCAGTACTTC CASAPGNYEQYF
- TRBD2 TRBJ2-5 TRBV28 TGTGCCAGCAGTTTAGCAGGACTAGCGGGAGTAGGGGAATGGGAGACCCAGTACTTC CASSLAGLAGVGEWETQYF
- - TRBJ1-5 TRBV19 TGTGCCAGTAGTATATCAGGGGAGAGTCAGCCCCAGCATTTT CASSISGESQPQHF
- - TRBJ2-5 TRBV21-1 TGTGCCAGCAGCAAAGCCGGGACAGGGCGTGACCAAGAGACCCAGTACTTC CASSKAGTGRDQETQYF
- TRBD2 TRBJ2-1 TRBV5-6 TGTGCCAGCGGAGGACTAGCGGGAGGGGAGAATGAGCAGTTCTTC CASGGLAGGENEQFF
- - TRBJ1-2 TRBV28 TGTGCCACAACAGGAGGCGGCAGCTACTATGGCTACACCTTC CATTGGGSYYGYTF
- - TRBJ2-7 TRBV19 TGTGCCAGTAGTGGGGCCAGTCCTCGGTCCTCCTACGAGCAGTACTTC CASSGASPRSSYEQYF
- - TRBJ2-2 TRBV7-2 TGTGCCAGCAGCCATGGGATCGGGGAGCTGTTTTTT CASSHGIGELFF
- - TRBJ2-6 TRBV5-4 TGTGCCAGCAGCTTAGTTAGTCGCTCTGGGGCCAACGTCCTGACTTTC CASSLVSRSGANVLTF
- - TRBJ2-7 TRBV7-2 TGTGCCAGCAGCTATGGCGGAACCTACGAGCAGTACTTC CASSYGGTYEQYF
- - TRBJ2-1 TRBV27 TGTGCCAGCAGTCTATGGGACAAATACAATGAGCAGTTCTTC CASSLWDKYNEQFF
- TRBD1 TRBJ2-7 TRBV5-6 TGTGCCAGCAGCTGGGGACAGCCGTCCTACGAGCAGTACTTC CASSWGQPSYEQYF
- - TRBJ1-5 TRBV21-1 TGTGCCAGCTCCCAAAAAAAGGGAATATACAATCAGCCCCAGCATTTT CASSQKKGIYNQPQHF
- - TRBJ2-7 TRBV14 TGTGCCAGCAGCCAAAATAGGGCTGGGCAGGCCTACGAGCAGTACTTC CASSQNRAGQAYEQYF
once TRBD2 TRBJ2-2 TRBV19 TGTGCCAGTAGTCTAGCGGGGAACACCGGGGAGCTGTTTTTT CASSLAGNTGELFF
- TRBD2 TRBJ2-3 TRBV7-2 TGTGCCAGCAGCTTAGCTGAACTAGCGGGAACCACGCAGTATTTT CASSLAELAGTTQYF
- TRBD1 TRBJ1-4 TRBV18 TGTGCCAGCTCACCACGCTCAATAGGACAGGCAACTAATGAAAAACTGTTTTTT CASSPRSIGQATNEKLFF
- - TRBJ2-5 TRBV5-1 TGCGCCAGCAGCTTGGTCATGAGTTCAAAGACCCAGTACTTC CASSLVMSSKTQYF
- TRBD1 TRBJ2-7 TRBV7-2 TGTGCCAGCAGCTTACGTTCCCAAGGGACAGGGGGTAGCTCCTACGAGCAGTACTTC CASSLRSQGTGGSSYEQYF
once - TRBJ2-1 TRBV27 TGTGCCAGCAGTCCAGAGACATCGGAAACCTTTACCTCCTACAATGAGCAGTTCTTC CASSPETSETFTSYNEQFF
- - TRBJ2-5 TRBV19 TGTGCCAGTAGTATAGTCCCAGACGGAAAAGAGACCCAGTACTTC CASSIVPDGKETQYF
- TRBD2 TRBJ2-2 TRBV7-6 TGTGCCAGCAGCCCCCGACTAGCGGGAGAGAGCACCGGGGAGCTGTTTTTT CASSPRLAGESTGELFF
once - TRBJ2-3 TRBV12-5 TGTGCTAGTGGTTTGAACCCAAAGGACACAGATACGCAGTATTTT CASGLNPKDTDTQYF
once - TRBJ2-3 TRBV10-3 TGTGCCATCAGTGACATGGATACGCAGTATTTT CAISDMDTQYF
- - TRBJ2-2 TRBV7-8 TGTGCCAGCAGCCCGGACAGAAACACCGGGGAGCTGTTTTTT CASSPDRNTGELFF
- - TRBJ2-1 TRBV11-3 TGTGCCAGCAGCCCTGTAGGGAATGAGCAGTTCTTC CASSPVGNEQFF
- - TRBJ1-5 TRBV18 TGTGCCAGCTCACCACTTTTGGGGAATCAGCCCCAGCATTTT CASSPLLGNQPQHF
- - TRBJ1-1 TRBV18 TGTGCCAGCTCACCTCCGGGACGGAACACTGAAGCTTTCTTT CASSPPGRNTEAFF
- - TRBJ1-2 TRBV7-8 TGTGCCAGCACCCGCCGGGGCTTTGGCACGGGAGGCGGCTACACCTTC CASTRRGFGTGGGYTF
- TRBD1 TRBJ2-5 TRBV9 TGTGCCAGCTCCCGACAGGGGGCGCAGGAGACCCAGTACTTC CASSRQGAQETQYF
- - TRBJ2-7 TRBV29-1 TGCAGCGTCAAGGGGGTTGTTTACGAGCAGTACTTC CSVKGVVYEQYF
- - TRBJ1-6 TRBV5-1 TGCGCCAGCAGCTTGGCTTCCGGTGGTTCACCCCTCCACTTT CASSLASGGSPLHF
- - TRBJ2-2 TRBV10-3 TGTGCCATCAGTGAACAGAGCACCGGGGAGCTGTTTTTT CAISEQSTGELFF
once TRBD1 TRBJ1-4 TRBV5-5 TGTGCCAGCAGCCCCAGGGGACAGCTTACGGGCGGACTGTTTTTT CASSPRGQLTGGLFF
- - TRBJ2-1 TRBV5-1 TGCGCCAGCAGCTTGGACAACGGGTGGAATGAGCAGTTCTTC CASSLDNGWNEQFF
- TRBD2 TRBJ2-1 TRBV7-2 TGTGCCAGCAGCCTAGCGGGAGACTGGAATGAGCAGTTCTTC CASSLAGDWNEQFF
- TRBD2 TRBJ2-5 TRBV19 TGTGCCAGTAGTAGCGGGAGCGTTGGAGAGACCCAGTACTTC CASSSGSVGETQYF
few - TRBJ1-5 TRBV19 TGTGCCACATCTCAGGGGAATAGGAATCAGCCCCAGCATTTT CATSQGNRNQPQHF
- - TRBJ2-2 TRBV11-3 TGTGCCAGCAGCTCCAACTCGAACACCGGGGAGCTGTTTTTT CASSSNSNTGELFF
- - TRBJ2-3 TRBV11-3 TGTGCCAGCAGCTATCGGGGCGGAATGACAAAGGATACGCAGTATTTT CASSYRGGMTKDTQYF
few TRBD1 TRBJ1-2 TRBV11-2 TGTGCCAGCACAGGACAGGGAAACTATGGCTACACCTTC CASTGQGNYGYTF
- TRBD1 TRBJ1-2 TRBV18 TGTGCCAGCTCACCACCGGGACAGACTGCAGGCTATGGCTACACCTTC CASSPPGQTAGYGYTF
- - TRBJ2-7 TRBV11-3 TGTGCCAGCAGCTTAGTCGGGGAGAGGATCCACGAGCAGTACTTC CASSLVGERIHEQYF
- TRBD1 TRBJ1-5 TRBV19 TGTGCCACCCGGGGGACAGATAGCAATCAGCCCCAGCATTTT CATRGTDSNQPQHF
- - TRBJ1-2 TRBV19 TGTGCCAGTAGTATAGCAAGAGGGTCTCTCTATGGCTACACCTTC CASSIARGSLYGYTF
- - TRBJ1-1 TRBV6-5 TGTGCCAGCAGTTATGCGCAGGGAACGGTGAACACTGAAGCTTTCTTT CASSYAQGTVNTEAFF
few - TRBJ1-1 TRBV6-4 TGTGCCAGCAGTACCGGGACGAACACTGAAGCTTTCTTT CASSTGTNTEAFF